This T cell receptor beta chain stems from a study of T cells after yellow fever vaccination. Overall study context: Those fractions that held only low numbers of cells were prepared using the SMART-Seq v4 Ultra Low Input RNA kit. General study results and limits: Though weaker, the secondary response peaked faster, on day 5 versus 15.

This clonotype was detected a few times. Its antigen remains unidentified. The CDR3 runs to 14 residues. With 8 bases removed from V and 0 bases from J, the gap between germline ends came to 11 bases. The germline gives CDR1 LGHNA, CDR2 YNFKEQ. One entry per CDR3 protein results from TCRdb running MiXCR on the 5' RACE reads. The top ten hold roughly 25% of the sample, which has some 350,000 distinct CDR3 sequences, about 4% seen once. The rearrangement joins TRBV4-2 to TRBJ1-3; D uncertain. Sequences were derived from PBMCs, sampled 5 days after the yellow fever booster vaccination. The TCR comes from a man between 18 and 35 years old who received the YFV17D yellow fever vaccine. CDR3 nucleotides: TGTGCCAGCGGACCCGTCGGCTCTGGAAACACCATATATTTT. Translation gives CASGPVGSGNTIYF.